Listed below are T cell receptor beta chains from one sample, sequenced in a study of T cells expressing NK-cell markers. TCRdb reprocessed the 5' RACE reads and keeps a single row for each CDR3 protein, giving no DNA. The sample data list 130,000 to 150,000 distinct CDR3 sequences. The sample was blood T cells: a sorted CD56 or NKG2C T cell subset, CD4+ or CD8+ T cells, or bulk PBMC T cells (not recorded which). These receptors were obtained from a man between 18 and 35 years old in good health. CDR3s include the opening cysteine and the closing phenylalanine or tryptophan.

TRBV27,TRBJ2-1,CASRAGEMSYNEQFF
TRBV19,TRBJ2-1,CASSALIAGGRNEQFF
TRBV7-6,TRBJ2-5,CASSLLLGSQETQYF
TRBV5-1,TRBJ2-1,CASSLADSYGNEQFF
TRBV12-3/TRBV12-4,TRBJ2-5,CASRTATGGWETQYF
TRBV7-9,TRBJ2-5,CASSLDPDFRSQETQYF
TRBV19,TRBJ1-6,CASQGRSSYNSPLHF
TRBV27,TRBJ2-2,CASSFLADENTGELFF
TRBV4-3,TRBJ1-4,CASSPGEGREKLFF
TRBV7-9,TRBJ2-3,CASSITTGRGTDTQYF
TRBV7-8,TRBJ1-1,CASSFGSGERTEAFF
TRBV7-9,TRBJ2-1,CASSPSAPLNEQFF